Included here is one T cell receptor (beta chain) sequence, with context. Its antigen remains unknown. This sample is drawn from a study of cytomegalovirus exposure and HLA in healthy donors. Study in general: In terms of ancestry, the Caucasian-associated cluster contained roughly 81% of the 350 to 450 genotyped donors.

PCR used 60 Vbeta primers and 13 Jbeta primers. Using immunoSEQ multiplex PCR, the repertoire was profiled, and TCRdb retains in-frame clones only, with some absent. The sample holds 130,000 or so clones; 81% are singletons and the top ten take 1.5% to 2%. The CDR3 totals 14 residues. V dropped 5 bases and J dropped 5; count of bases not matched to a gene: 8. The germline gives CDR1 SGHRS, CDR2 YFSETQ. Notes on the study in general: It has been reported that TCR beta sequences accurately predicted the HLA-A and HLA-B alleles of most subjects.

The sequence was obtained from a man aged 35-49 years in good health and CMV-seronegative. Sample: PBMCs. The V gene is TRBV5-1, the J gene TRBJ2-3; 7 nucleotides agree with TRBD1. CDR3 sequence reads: CASSLGGEQDTQYF. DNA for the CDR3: TGCGCCAGCAGTTTAGGGGGCGAACAAGATACGCAGTATTTT. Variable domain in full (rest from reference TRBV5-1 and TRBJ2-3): KAGVTQTPRYLIKTRGQQVTLSCSPISGHRSVSWYQQTPGQGLQFLFEYFSETQRNKGNFPGRFSGRQFSNSRSEMNVSTLELGDSALYLCASSLGGEQDTQYFGPGTRLTVL.